This T cell receptor (beta chain) was documented in a study of T cells in Graves' hyperthyroidism and ophthalmopathy. There were TCR beta CDR3 regions amplified from RNA transcripts. In the first-round RT-PCR of the TCR CDR3, the HTBI primer set was used. A single record per CDR3 protein comes from TCRdb applying MiXCR to the multiplex PCR reads. The sample records hundreds of thousands of distinct CDR3 sequences, 40% to 55% being singletons. This clonotype was counted between two and nine times. V gave up 5 bases and J gave up 2 bases; unmatched junction bases: 7. This CDR3 region has 16 residues. Looked up from germline, CDR1 is SEHNR and CDR2 is FQNEAQ (reference sequence).

The clonotype comes from an adult man with Graves' disease, either hyperthyroidism or ophthalmopathy (not recorded which). Sequencing was done on a sample of peripheral blood or thyroid tissue (not recorded which). The chain has TRBV7-9 and TRBJ1-1, with TRBD1 matching over 11 bases. In DNA, the CDR3 is TGTGCCAGCAGCCTTTTCGGACAGGGGGCAAACACTGAAGCTTTCTTT. Amino acid sequence: CASSLFGQGANTEAFF. Full variable domain (missing parts from reference TRBV7-9 and TRBJ1-1): DTGVSQNPRHKITKRGQNVTFRCDPISEHNRLYWYRQTLGQGPEFLTYFQNEAQLEKSRLLSDRFSAERPKGSFSTLEIQRTEQGDSAMYLCASSLFGQGANTEAFFGQGTRLTVV.